This paragraph covers one TCR beta chain sequence. Its target is unknown. The CDR3 is 15 residues long. CDR1 SEHNR and CDR2 FQNEAQ come from the germline V gene (reference sequence). Unmatched junction bases numbered 7, after V lost 5 bases and J lost 4 bases. The data derive from a study of beta chain features in type 1 diabetes. Whole-study context: There was similarity between patients and healthy donors in age, gender and cell yields. Study-level points and caveats: Since sequencing was performed on cDNA, cells with high TCR expression could be over-represented. TCRB repertoires of naive, central memory and Treg cells appeared more similar among patients than among healthy donors. Shortening of TCRB CDR3s, moderate but significant, appeared in all four CD4+ subsets of Type 1 diabetes patients.

The authors reverse transcribed all of the isolated RNA, so sequencing captured expressed TCRB transcripts. Repertoires were generated with immunoSEQ multiplex PCR, while TCRdb's copy carries only in-frame clones and drops some. This sample carries over 100,000 clones, 30% to 50% of them seen once, and the ten largest clones take about 0.07%. The V and J genes are TRBV7-9 and TRBJ2-5, with TRBD1 identical over 10 bases. Material for sequencing was stem cell memory CD4+ T cells from blood. The TCR was taken from a woman between 18 and 29 years old in good health. In DNA, the CDR3 is TGTGCCAGCAGCCGCGGGACAGGGGTTGGAGAGACCCAGTACTTC. Translated, it gives CASSRGTGVGETQYF.